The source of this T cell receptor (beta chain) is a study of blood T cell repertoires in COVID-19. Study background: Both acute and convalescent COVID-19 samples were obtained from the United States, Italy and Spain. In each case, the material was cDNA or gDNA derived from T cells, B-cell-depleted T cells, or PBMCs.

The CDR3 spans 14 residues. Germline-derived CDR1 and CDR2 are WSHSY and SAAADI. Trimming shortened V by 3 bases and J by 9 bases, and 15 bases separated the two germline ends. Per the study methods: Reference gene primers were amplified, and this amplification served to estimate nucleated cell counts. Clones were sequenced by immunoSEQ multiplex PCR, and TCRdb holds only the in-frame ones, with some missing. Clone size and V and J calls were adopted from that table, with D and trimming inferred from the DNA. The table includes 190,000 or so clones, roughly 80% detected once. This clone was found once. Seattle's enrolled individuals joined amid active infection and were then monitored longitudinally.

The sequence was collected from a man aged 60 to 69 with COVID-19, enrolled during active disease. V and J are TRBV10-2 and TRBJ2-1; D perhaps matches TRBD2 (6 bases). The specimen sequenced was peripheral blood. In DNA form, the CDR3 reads TGCGCCAGCAGTGATCGGGGGAGGAGGGGTGAGCAGTTCTTC. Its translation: CASSDRGRRGEQFF.